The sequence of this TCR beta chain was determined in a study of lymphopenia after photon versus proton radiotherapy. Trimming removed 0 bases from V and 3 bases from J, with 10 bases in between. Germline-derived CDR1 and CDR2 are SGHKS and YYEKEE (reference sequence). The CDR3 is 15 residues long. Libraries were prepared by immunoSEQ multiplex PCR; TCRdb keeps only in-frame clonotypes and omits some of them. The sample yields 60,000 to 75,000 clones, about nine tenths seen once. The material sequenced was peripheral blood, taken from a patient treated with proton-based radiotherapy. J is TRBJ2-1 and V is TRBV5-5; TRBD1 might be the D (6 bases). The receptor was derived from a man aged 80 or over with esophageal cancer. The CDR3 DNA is TGTGCCAGCAGCTTGGGGCAGGGGAGCTACAATGAGCAGTTCTTC. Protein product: CASSLGQGSYNEQFF.